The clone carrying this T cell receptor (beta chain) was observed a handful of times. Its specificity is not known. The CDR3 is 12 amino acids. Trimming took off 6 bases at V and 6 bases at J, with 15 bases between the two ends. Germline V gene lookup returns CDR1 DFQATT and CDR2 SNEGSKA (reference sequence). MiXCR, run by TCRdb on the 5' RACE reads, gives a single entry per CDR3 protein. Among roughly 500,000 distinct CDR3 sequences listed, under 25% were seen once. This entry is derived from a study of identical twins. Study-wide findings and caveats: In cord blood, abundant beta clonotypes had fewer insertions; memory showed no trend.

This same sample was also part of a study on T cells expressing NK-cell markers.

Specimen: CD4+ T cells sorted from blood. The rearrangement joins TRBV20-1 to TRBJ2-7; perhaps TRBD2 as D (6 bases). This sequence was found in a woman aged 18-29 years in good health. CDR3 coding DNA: TGCAGTGCCATCCCCTCCGGGGGCGAGCAGTACTTC. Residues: CSAIPSGGEQYF.